One T cell receptor (beta chain) is described in this entry. The sample is drawn from a study of T cell changes during pregnancy in multiple sclerosis. Method: immunoSEQ multiplex PCR; TCRdb's copy keeps in-frame clones and lacks some. The profile shows 60,000 to 95,000 clones, around nine tenths of them singletons. This CDR3 is built from 17 residues. Germline V lookup: CDR1 KGHSH, CDR2 LQKENI. With 2 bases removed from V and 1 base from J, the gap between germline ends came to 15 bases. Source: CD4+ T cells from peripheral blood mononuclear cells, taken before pregnancy. V is TRBV18 and J is TRBJ2-4; tentatively, D is TRBD1 (6 bases). The sequence was obtained from a female donor with multiple sclerosis, enrolled in a pregnancy study. CDR3 DNA sequence: TGTGCCAGCTCACCATGGGGTGCAGGGGAGGCCAAAAACATTCAGTACTTC. It encodes CASSPWGAGEAKNIQYF.